This T cell receptor beta chain emerged from a study of T cell responses to AZD1222 COVID-19 vaccine. With respect to this clone: What it recognizes is unknown.

Data came from immunoSEQ multiplex PCR; TCRdb stores just in-frame clones and leaves some out. Its table lists about 140,000 clones. This CDR3 contains 17 residues. The V segment lost 4 bases and the J segment 5 bases; nucleotides outside the gene matches: 9. Germline V gene data show CDR1 as SGHVS and CDR2 as FQNEAQ. General study points: Only after the peak T cell response were repertoires sampled. Regions 160-218 and 743-854 held dominance among vaccine-associated CD4 TCRs, which spanned spike. Vaccination with two AZD1222 doses was followed by a rise in Spike-specific TCR breadth and depth. Mostly white British, mostly female donors; authors suggested clonal diversity may be underestimated.

This TCR was recovered from an adult in good health. The chain uses TRBV7-8 and TRBJ2-5; TRBD2 matches at 14 bases. The sample comprised peripheral blood. CDR3 region: CASSYQGLAGVAETQYF. The CDR3 DNA is TGTGCCAGCAGCTACCAGGGACTAGCGGGGGTTGCGGAGACCCAGTACTTC.